These 12 T cell receptor beta chains came from one sample sequenced in a study of T-cell memory formation after mild COVID-19. TCRdb redid the calling of the 5' RACE reads with MiXCR, one entry per CDR3 protein. Seen here are around 50,000 distinct CDR3 sequences, 25% to 35% observed once, and the top ten hold just under 45%. The sample was PBMCs or a T cell subset sorted from them (not recorded which). These receptors all stem from a man aged 18 to 29 who had mild COVID-19 (a few samples of this study predate the infection). Cell type and time point are not known.

There are a few counts of this clonotype. This sequence joins TRBV20-1 and TRBJ2-3; D gene unclear. Germline CDR1 DFQATT, CDR2 SNEGSKA (reference sequence). The length of the CDR3 is 14 residues. Between the trimmed V and J ends, which lost 2 bases and 3 bases, there was a span of 12 bases. Here the CDR3 reads CSARSPVRTDTQYF. The CDR3 region has the DNA TGCAGTGCTAGATCTCCAGTCAGGACAGATACGCAGTATTTT.

This chain joins TRBV7-2 and TRBJ2-2, with D unclear. The CDR3 covers 15 residues. Germline lookup yields CDR1 SGHTA and CDR2 FQGNSA. Trimming removed 6 bases from V and 2 bases from J, with 13 bases in between. CDR3: CASRWTVGNTGELFF. CDR3 nucleotides: TGTGCCAGCAGATGGACGGTGGGAAACACCGGGGAGCTGTTTTTT. Supplemented by reference TRBV7-2 and TRBJ2-2, the full variable domain reads GAGVSQSPSNKVTEKGKDVELRCDPISGHTALYWYRQSLGQGLEFLIYFQGNSAPDKSGLPSDRFSAERTGGSVSTLTIQRTQQEDSAVYLCASRWTVGNTGELFFGEGSRLTVL.

This clonotype was seen a few times. This chain uses TRBV15 with TRBJ1-5, with D unresolved. Germline CDR1 LNHNV, CDR2 YYDKDF (reference sequence). This CDR3 spans 12 amino acids. V was trimmed by 4 bases and J by 5 bases, leaving 6 bases between them. CDR3 sequence reads: CATSKSYQPQHF. The CDR3 bases are TGTGCCACCAGCAAGAGTTATCAGCCCCAGCATTTT.

The chain carries TRBV12-3 or TRBV12-4 and TRBJ2-5; 7 nucleotides match TRBD2. The CDR3 loop spans 15 amino acids. Trimming cost V 4 bases and J 5 bases; bases outside gene matches: 10. This CDR3 is CASSSPPAGLETQYF. CDR3 nucleotide sequence: TGTGCCAGCAGTTCCCCCCCAGCGGGGCTGGAGACCCAGTACTTC.

The genes are TRBV12-3 or TRBV12-4 and TRBJ1-2; 10 bases align to TRBD1. The CDR3 is 14 residues long. J gave up 8 bases and V 6 bases, and 9 bases lay outside the gene matches. The DNA of the CDR3 is TGTGCCAGCAGGAGGGCGGGACAGGGGATGGGCTACACCTTC. Its translation is CASRRAGQGMGYTF.

The gene calls are TRBV10-2 and TRBJ2-2; D gene unclear. Per germline, CDR1 WSHSY and CDR2 SAAADI. The CDR3 has 15 amino acids. Trimming took off 2 bases at V and 0 bases at J, with 7 bases between the two ends. In nucleotides, the CDR3 is TGCGCCAGCAGTGAGGCAGGACCGAACACCGGGGAGCTGTTTTTT. Its translation: CASSEAGPNTGELFF.

This clonotype was found a few times. V is TRBV12-3 or TRBV12-4 and J is TRBJ2-2, with 11 bases that match TRBD2. The length of the CDR3 is 16 residues. The V segment lost 6 bases and the J segment 6 bases; nucleotides outside the gene matches: 9. This CDR3 is CASSPPALAGAGELFF. The CDR3 DNA sequence: TGTGCCAGCAGCCCGCCCGCACTAGCGGGGGCCGGGGAGCTGTTTTTT.

The chain combines TRBV3-1 with TRBJ2-3; TRBD2 aligns across 12 bases. Per germline, CDR1 LGHDT and CDR2 YNNKEL (reference sequence). V shed 0 bases and J 2 bases; nucleotides not matched to a gene: 6. The CDR3 is 18 residues long. CDR3 coding DNA: TGTGCCAGCAGCCAAGATCTAGCGGGGGGGCCAATCACAGATACGCAGTATTTT. It translates to CASSQDLAGGPITDTQYF.

This clonotype was picked up a small number of times. V gene TRBV20-1 combines with J gene TRBJ1-5; 11 bases fit TRBD1. Germline V gene lookup returns CDR1 DFQATT and CDR2 SNEGSKA (reference sequence). The J segment lost 6 bases and the V segment lost 7 bases, leaving 5 bases of the junction unmatched. The CDR3 runs 13 residues. CDR3 sequence: CSGMGQGGQPQHF. The CDR3 nucleotides read TGCAGTGGAATGGGACAGGGGGGTCAGCCCCAGCATTTT.

This rearrangement joins TRBV12-3 or TRBV12-4 to TRBJ1-5; D gene ambiguous. The CDR3 is made up of 13 amino acids. V was trimmed by 1 base and J by 7 bases, leaving 8 bases between them. CDR3 loop: CASSLGGRQPQHF. CDR3 nucleotide sequence: TGTGCCAGCAGTTTAGGCGGTAGGCAGCCCCAGCATTTT.

This clonotype has just a few counts. The rearrangement joins TRBV6-5 to TRBJ2-1, with D uncertain. The CDR3 runs to 12 residues. Germline CDR1 MNHEY, CDR2 SVGAGI. V lost 2 bases, J lost 15 bases, and 14 bases lay in between. This chain's CDR3 is CASSYVDGRLFF. CDR3 coding DNA: TGTGCCAGCAGTTACGTGGACGGACGGTTGTTCTTC.

The chain links TRBV18 to TRBJ2-1, with 8 bases matching TRBD1. Trimming took 6 bases from V and 9 from J; bases not matched to a gene: 4. The CDR3 sequence is 12 residues long. Germline assignment: CDR1 KGHSH and CDR2 LQKENI. CDR3: CASSRTGLEQFF. The CDR3 DNA follows: TGTGCCAGCTCCCGGACAGGGCTTGAGCAGTTCTTC.